These T cell receptor beta chains were read from a single sample in a study of T cells after posttransplantation cyclophosphamide. Clones were sequenced by immunoSEQ multiplex PCR, and TCRdb holds only the in-frame ones, with some missing. Of around 4,800 clones in the sample, almost 85% are singletons; the top ten hold less than 25%. The sequencing here drew on PBMCs, taken after an allogeneic stem cell transplant with a calcineurin inhibitor and methotrexate. Receptors were obtained from a male patient aged 40-50 years who received an allogeneic stem cell transplant from an unrelated donor, was CMV-positive, and had chronic GVHD only. The graft donor may be the source of some T cells. Each CDR3 is given with its conserved first and last residue.

J	V	CDR3
TRBJ1-1	TRBV5-1	CASSPGTGGAGTEAFF
TRBJ1-2	TRBV6-1	CASTRRQDGYTF
TRBJ1-1	TRBV10-3	CAISGPGGRQNTEAFF
TRBJ1-1	TRBV19	CASRDFAGGTEAFF
TRBJ2-7	TRBV27	CASSPIQGPARHEQYF
TRBJ2-7	TRBV18	CASSPTRDSEQYF
TRBJ2-3	TRBV30	CAWSVVLAGTDTQYF
TRBJ1-2	TRBV2	CASSDSPLGGPGYGYTF
TRBJ2-7	TRBV27	CASGPQGGEQYF
TRBJ2-2	TRBV19	CASSAQGNTGELFF
TRBJ1-6	TRBV7-2	CASSNRGAGSGSPLHF
TRBJ2-7	TRBV20-1	CSASTVYEQYF
TRBJ2-7	TRBV11-2	CASSLDRGVYEQYF
TRBJ2-5	TRBV25-1	CATREDGQETQYF
TRBJ2-7	TRBV5-1	CASSLGGTGGISLSDEQYF
TRBJ2-5	TRBV6-5	CASSYPGAQETQYF
TRBJ2-7	TRBV20-1	CSAGQAFEQYF
TRBJ2-7	TRBV7-6	CASSLASEGTYEQYF
TRBJ1-1	TRBV4-3	CASSQDLKQGGTEAFF
TRBJ1-1	TRBV5-1	CASSMTGDTEAFF
TRBJ2-7	TRBV5-6	CASSLSGRAPLYYEQYF
TRBJ2-7	TRBV6-6	CASSRSGIPYEQYF
TRBJ2-7	TRBV4-1	CASSQAGGGPYEQYF
TRBJ2-7	TRBV11-2	CASSSIRGTGAYEQYF
TRBJ2-7	TRBV4-1	CASRIGLAGAYEQYF
TRBJ2-5	TRBV6-1	CASSGWRGGLETQYF
TRBJ1-5	TRBV7-2	CASSRWTGNSNQPQHF
TRBJ2-7	TRBV6-1	CASTNRGPYEQYF
TRBJ1-6	TRBV7-6	CASSFTAGALGDSPLHF
TRBJ2-7	TRBV4-1	CASSQVSSRASEQYF
TRBJ1-1	TRBV6-5	CASSYSEENTEAFF
TRBJ1-2	TRBV2	CARDLTGSGYGYTF
TRBJ2-3	TRBV29-1	CSVPWGSPPGTQYF
TRBJ1-2	TRBV10-2	CASSESKRYGYTF
TRBJ2-7	TRBV5-6	CASSLGEAGGHEQYF
TRBJ2-7	TRBV5-6	CASSLDRAYEQYF
TRBJ1-5	TRBV4-3	CASSQDLLGRTPQHF
TRBJ2-7	TRBV18	CASSPPTVYEQYF
TRBJ2-7	TRBV6-6	CASSYSRTSYEQYF
TRBJ1-2	TRBV6-1	CASSEPGRRLGYTF
TRBJ2-1	TRBV9	CASSPPGLAYNEQFF
TRBJ2-7	TRBV15	CATSRAGDGLYEQYF
TRBJ2-3	TRBV9	CASSVTSTDTQYF
TRBJ2-7	TRBV5-1	CASSKDSLSYEQYF
TRBJ1-5	TRBV19	CATRGGRGLQPQHF
TRBJ2-5	TRBV5-1	CASTRQVGETQYF